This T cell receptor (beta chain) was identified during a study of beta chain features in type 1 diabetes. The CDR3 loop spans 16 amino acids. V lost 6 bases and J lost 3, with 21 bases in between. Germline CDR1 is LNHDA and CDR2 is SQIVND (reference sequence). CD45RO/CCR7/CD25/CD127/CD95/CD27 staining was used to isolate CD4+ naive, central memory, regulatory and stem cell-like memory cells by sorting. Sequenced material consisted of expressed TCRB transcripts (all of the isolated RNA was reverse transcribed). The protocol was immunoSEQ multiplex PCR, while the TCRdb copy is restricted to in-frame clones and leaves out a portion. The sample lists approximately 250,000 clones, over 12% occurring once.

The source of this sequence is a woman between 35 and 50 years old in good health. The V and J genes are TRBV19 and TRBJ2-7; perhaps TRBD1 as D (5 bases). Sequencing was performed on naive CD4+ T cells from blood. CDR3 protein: CASSDDNRSPFYEQYF. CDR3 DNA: TGTGCCAGTAGCGATGATAACAGGTCCCCTTTCTACGAGCAGTACTTC.